The next 5 T cell receptor beta chains were all read from a single sample in a study of blood T cell repertoires in COVID-19. The method was immunoSEQ multiplex PCR; TCRdb's version includes in-frame clones alone and lacks a portion of them. The sample includes about 200,000 clones, 86% of them seen just once. The sequenced sample was peripheral blood. Receptors originate from a woman aged 45-60 years with acute or convalescent COVID-19.

This rearrangement joins TRBV7-2 to TRBJ2-7; 8 nucleotides agree with TRBD2. Germline loops: CDR1 SGHTA, CDR2 FQGNSA. The junction had 18 bases not matched to a gene; V was cut back by 5 bases and J by 12 bases. This CDR3 comprises 15 residues. This chain's CDR3 is CASSQPRFSGTSPYF. The CDR3 DNA reads TGTGCCAGCAGCCAGCCTAGGTTTTCCGGGACTAGTCCGTACTTC.

The chain couples TRBV4-1 to TRBJ2-3, with 8 bases lining up with TRBD2. V gave up 0 bases and J gave up 7 bases; unmatched junction bases: 6. Germline V gene data show CDR1 as MGHRA and CDR2 as YSYEKL. The CDR3 has 15 residues. As DNA, the CDR3 is TGCGCCAGCAGCCAAGAACCGGGAGGGCCTTATACGCAGTATTTT. Translation: CASSQEPGGPYTQYF.

V and J are TRBV3-1 (or the pseudogene TRBV3-2) and TRBJ2-7; TRBD2 aligns across 8 bases. This CDR3 region has 15 residues. The V segment lost 2 bases and the J segment 2 bases; nucleotides outside the gene matches: 5. The germline V gene has CDR1 LGHDT and CDR2 YNNKEL (reference sequence). The CDR3: CASSQIAGSAYEQYF. DNA of the CDR3: TGTGCCAGCAGCCAAATAGCGGGATCAGCCTACGAGCAGTACTTC.

V is TRBV7-2 and J is TRBJ2-7; TRBD2 is a possible D gene (5 bases). The CDR3 totals 13 residues. CDR1 SGHTA and CDR2 FQGNSA come from the germline V gene. V was shortened by 2 bases and J by 9 bases, with 14 bases between the two germline ends. The CDR3 DNA is TGTGCCAGCAGCTTAACAACGGGATTTGGGCAGTACTTC. Translation: CASSLTTGFGQYF.

The chain is built from TRBV2 and TRBJ1-4; maybe TRBD1 (6 bases). The CDR3 has 14 residues. Germline CDR1 SNHLY, CDR2 FYNNEI. Trimming shortened V by 5 bases and J by 6 bases, and 13 bases separated the two germline ends. CDR3 nucleotide sequence: TGTGCCAGCAGTAGGACAGATCAGCATGAAAAACTGTTTTTT. Translated, it gives CASSRTDQHEKLFF.